These T cell receptor beta chains were read from a single sample in a study of T cell clones after liver transplantation. Assay used: immunoSEQ multiplex PCR; TCRdb lists only in-frame clones, some missing. The sample records around 97,000 clones, about 88% being singletons. The starting material was CD4+ T cells from blood, obtained 45 to 50 months after liver transplant. These TCRs come from a human patient who received a liver transplant. The T cells may partly be graft donor cells. Both conserved end residues are part of each CDR3. The D gene is left open where the match is weak. A clone size is listed for some rows: how often the clone was seen (once, few, many), or a class if it is expanded.

TGCAGCGTTGACCAGGGGACCCACTACGAGCAGTACTTC CSVDQGTHYEQYF NA TRBJ2-7 NA TRBV29-1
TGCGCCAGCAGTGAGAGGGGACGACAAGAGACCCAGTACTTC CASSERGRQETQYF NA TRBJ2-5 NA TRBV10-1
TGTGCCAGCAGGCCCGGGGGGACAAGCACAGATACGCAGTATTTT CASRPGGTSTDTQYF NA TRBJ2-3 NA TRBV7-2
TGCGCCAGCATGGAGGGACTAGCGCGCTCCTACGAGCAGTACTTC CASMEGLARSYEQYF TRBD2 TRBJ2-7 NA TRBV5-1
TGTGCCAGCAGCTTAGAGGTCAGCGCTAACTATGGCTACACCTTC CASSLEVSANYGYTF NA TRBJ1-2 few TRBV7-9
TGTGCCAGTAGTATAAGGGACAGCCCCTCCTACGAGCAGTACTTC CASSIRDSPSYEQYF TRBD1 TRBJ2-7 NA TRBV19
TGTGCCAGCAGCGAGGCGGGACTAGCGGGAGTTAGCGGGGAGCTGTTTTTT CASSEAGLAGVSGELFF TRBD2 TRBJ2-2 few TRBV4-2
TGCAGCGTTGGATCTAGCGGAGTTTACAATGAGCAGTTCTTC CSVGSSGVYNEQFF TRBD2 TRBJ2-1 once TRBV29-1
TGCGCCAGCAGCCAGGTGGGGACAGGGGGCTACACCTTC CASSQVGTGGYTF TRBD1 TRBJ1-2 few TRBV4-3
TGTGCCAGCAGCTTAGAAGTTGGGGCTGCGCCGCGGGCGCGGACGCAGTATTTT CASSLEVGAAPRARTQYF NA TRBJ2-3 NA TRBV7-9
TGTGCCACAGGACAGGGTAACTATGGCTACACCTTC CATGQGNYGYTF TRBD1 TRBJ1-2 few TRBV2
TGCGCCAGCAGCTTGGAGGGACAGCGGAACACTGAAGCTTTCTTT CASSLEGQRNTEAFF TRBD1 TRBJ1-1 NA TRBV5-1
TGTGCCAGCTCACCGCTACACGCAGGGAGTGCCACCGGGGAGCTGTTTTTT CASSPLHAGSATGELFF NA TRBJ2-2 NA TRBV18
TGTGCCAGCAGCCCACTAACAGATGCTGGAAACACCATATATTTT CASSPLTDAGNTIYF NA TRBJ1-3 NA TRBV7-6
TGTGCCAGCAGTCAAGGGGAGCGGGCCTCCTACAATGAGCAGTTCTTC CASSQGERASYNEQFF NA TRBJ2-1 NA TRBV7-3
TGTGCCAGTAGTCCCCCAGAGAACACTGAAGCTTTCTTT CASSPPENTEAFF NA TRBJ1-1 NA TRBV19
TGTGCCAGCAGCCCAGGCTCGGGACAACAAAATCAGCCCCAGCATTTT CASSPGSGQQNQPQHF NA TRBJ1-5 NA TRBV7-9
TGCGCCAGCACGGCAGGGGGTTACGAGCAGTACTTC CASTAGGYEQYF TRBD1 TRBJ2-7 NA TRBV5-1
TGTGCCAGCAGCTTAGGGAGTAACGGGGAGCTGTTTTTT CASSLGSNGELFF NA TRBJ2-2 NA TRBV5-8
TGTGCCAGCATATCGTGGACTGAAGCTTTCTTT CASISWTEAFF NA TRBJ1-1 NA TRBV28
TGTGCCAGCAGCCAAGAACCGGCGGGACGCAATGAGCAGTTCTTC CASSQEPAGRNEQFF NA TRBJ2-1 NA TRBV4-2
TGCAGCGTTGGGGACAGAGGCGGTAGTGAAGCTTTCTTT CSVGDRGGSEAFF TRBD1 TRBJ1-1 NA TRBV29-1
TGTGCCAGCAGCACCCAGCCAGGAGGGGAAGCTTTCTTT CASSTQPGGEAFF NA TRBJ1-1 once TRBV11-2
TGTGCCAGCAGTTATGATGACGAGCGGGACTACAATGAGCAGTTCTTC CASSYDDERDYNEQFF TRBD2 TRBJ2-1 NA TRBV6-6
TGTGCCAGCAGGGTTAGGTCGACAGGGGCGTCAACTAATGAAAAACTGTTTTTT CASRVRSTGASTNEKLFF TRBD1 TRBJ1-4 NA TRBV28
TGTGCCAGCAGACCGGGACAGGGGCCTGGCTACACCTTC CASRPGQGPGYTF TRBD1 TRBJ1-2 NA TRBV6-6
TGTGCCAGCAGCCAAGATCATACTGAATTAGAGACCCAGTACTTC CASSQDHTELETQYF NA TRBJ2-5 NA TRBV4-2